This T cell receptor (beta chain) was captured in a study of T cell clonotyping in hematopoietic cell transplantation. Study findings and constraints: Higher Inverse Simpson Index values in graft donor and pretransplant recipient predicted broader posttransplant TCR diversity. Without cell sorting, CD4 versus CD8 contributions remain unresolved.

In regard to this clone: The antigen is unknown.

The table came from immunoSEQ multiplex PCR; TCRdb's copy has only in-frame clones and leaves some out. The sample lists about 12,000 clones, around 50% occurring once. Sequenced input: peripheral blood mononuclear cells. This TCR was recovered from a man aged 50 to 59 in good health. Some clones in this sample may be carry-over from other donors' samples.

The CDR3, as DNA: TGTGCCTGGAGTGCTAGCGGGAGGGGCGAGCAGTTCTTC. Translated, it gives CAWSASGRGEQFF. The chain carries TRBV30 and TRBJ2-1; 12 nucleotides agree with TRBD2. This CDR3 spans 13 amino acids. The trim removed 1 base at V and 10 bases at J, leaving 2 bases unmatched. Per the germline V gene, CDR1 is GTSNPN and CDR2 is SVGIG (reference sequence).